This T cell receptor beta chain was sequenced in a study of cytomegalovirus exposure and HLA in healthy donors. Looked up from germline, CDR1 is MGHRA and CDR2 is YSYEKL. The CDR3 length is 15 residues. V trimming: 3 bases; J trimming: 7 bases; junction bases outside the gene matches: 5. Amplification used 60 Vbeta primers and 13 Jbeta primers. The method was immunoSEQ multiplex PCR; TCRdb's version includes in-frame clones alone and lacks a portion of them. The top ten hold 1.5% to 2% of the sample, which has roughly 200,000 clones, 70% to 80% seen once. The V and J genes are TRBV4-1 and TRBJ2-1, with 11 bases aligning to TRBD2. The sequenced material came from PBMCs. The receptor comes from a man aged 25-45 years in good health and CMV-seronegative. The CDR3 here is CASSHLAGGLNEQFF. The DNA of the CDR3 is TGCGCCAGCAGCCATTTAGCGGGAGGGCTAAATGAGCAGTTCTTC.